This TCR beta chain is drawn from a study of blood T cell repertoires in COVID-19. Study-wide background: Samples came from the United States, Italy and Spain, spanning acute and convalescent COVID-19. PBMCs, B-cell-depleted T cells, or T cells were the source of the cDNA or gDNA that made up the material.

CDR1 is KGHDR, CDR2 SFDVKD, per germline. V lost 5 bases and J lost 4; bases outside the gene matches: 6. This CDR3 is 15 amino acids long. Authors' methods: Amplification with reference gene primers provided the estimates of nucleated cell counts. Only in-frame clones appear in the TCRdb table, and some are missing; sequencing was by immunoSEQ multiplex PCR. V and J calls plus clone size are reproduced from that table; the DNA served to infer D and trimming. The sample shows roughly 270,000 clones, approximately 78% of them seen only once. Clinical histories supplied by participants themselves formed the basis of cohort assignment.

The gene calls are TRBV24-1 and TRBJ2-1, with TRBD1 identical over 8 bases. The sequencing sample was made of PBMCs or T cells enriched from blood (not recorded which). The source of this sequence is a man aged 40-49 years who had been exposed to COVID-19. The CDR3 protein is CATSGQGASYNEQFF. The CDR3 DNA sequence: TGTGCCACCAGTGGTCAGGGGGCTTCATACAATGAGCAGTTCTTC.